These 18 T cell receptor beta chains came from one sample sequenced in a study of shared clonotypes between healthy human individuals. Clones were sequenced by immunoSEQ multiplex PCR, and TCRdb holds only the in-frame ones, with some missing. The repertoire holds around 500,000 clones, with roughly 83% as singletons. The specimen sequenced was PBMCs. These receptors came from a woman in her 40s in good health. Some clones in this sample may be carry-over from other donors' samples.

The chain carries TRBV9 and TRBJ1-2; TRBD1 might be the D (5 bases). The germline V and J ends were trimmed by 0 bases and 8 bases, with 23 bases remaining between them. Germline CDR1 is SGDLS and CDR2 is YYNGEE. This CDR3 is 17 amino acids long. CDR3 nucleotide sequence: TGTGCCAGCAGCGTAGCTGGGGGTTCCGCCTATGGAGCAGGCTACACCTTC. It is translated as CASSVAGGSAYGAGYTF.

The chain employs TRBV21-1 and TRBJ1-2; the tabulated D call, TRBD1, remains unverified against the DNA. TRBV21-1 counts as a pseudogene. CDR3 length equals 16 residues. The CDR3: CASSKAIRDRGSGYTF. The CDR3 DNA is TGTGCCAGCAGCAAAGCCATCCGGGACAGGGGATCCGGCTACACCTTC.

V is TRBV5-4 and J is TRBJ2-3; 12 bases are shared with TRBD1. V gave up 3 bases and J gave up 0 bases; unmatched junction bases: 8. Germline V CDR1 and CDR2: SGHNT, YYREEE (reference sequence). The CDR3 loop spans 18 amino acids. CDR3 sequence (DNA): TGTGCCAGCAGCTCCGGGACAGGGGGCGAAGGAAGCACAGATACGCAGTATTTT. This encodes CASSSGTGGEGSTDTQYF.

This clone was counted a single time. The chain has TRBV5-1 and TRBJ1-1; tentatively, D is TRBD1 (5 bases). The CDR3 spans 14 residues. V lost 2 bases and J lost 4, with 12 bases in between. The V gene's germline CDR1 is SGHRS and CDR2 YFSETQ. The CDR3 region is CASSLGRDGTEAFF. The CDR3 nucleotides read TGCGCCAGCAGCTTAGGCAGGGACGGCACTGAAGCTTTCTTT.

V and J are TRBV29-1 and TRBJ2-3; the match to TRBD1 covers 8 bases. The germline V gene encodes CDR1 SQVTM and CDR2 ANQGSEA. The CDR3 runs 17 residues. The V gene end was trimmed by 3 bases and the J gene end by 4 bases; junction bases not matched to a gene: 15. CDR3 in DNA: TGCAGCGTTGAGTTTTTCCTGACAGGGGACGGAGCAGATACGCAGTATTTT. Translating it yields CSVEFFLTGDGADTQYF.

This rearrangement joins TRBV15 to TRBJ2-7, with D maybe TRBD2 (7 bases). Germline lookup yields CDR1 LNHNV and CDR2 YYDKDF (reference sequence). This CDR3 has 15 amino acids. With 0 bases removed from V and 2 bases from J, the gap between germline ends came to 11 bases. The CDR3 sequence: CATSRDRGTTYEQYF. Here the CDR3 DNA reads TGTGCCACCAGCAGAGATAGGGGGACTACCTACGAGCAGTACTTC.

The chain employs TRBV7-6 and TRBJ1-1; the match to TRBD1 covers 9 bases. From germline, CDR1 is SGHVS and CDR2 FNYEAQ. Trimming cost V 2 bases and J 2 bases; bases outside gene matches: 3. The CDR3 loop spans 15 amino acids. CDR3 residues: CASSLYRGRNTEAFF. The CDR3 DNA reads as TGTGCCAGCAGCTTATACAGGGGGCGAAACACTGAAGCTTTCTTT.

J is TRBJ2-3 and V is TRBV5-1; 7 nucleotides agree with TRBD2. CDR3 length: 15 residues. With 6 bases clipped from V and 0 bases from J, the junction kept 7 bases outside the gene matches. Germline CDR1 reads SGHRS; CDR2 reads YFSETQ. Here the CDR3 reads CASNPGRGSTDTQYF. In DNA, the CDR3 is TGCGCCAGCAACCCCGGGCGGGGGAGCACAGATACGCAGTATTTT.

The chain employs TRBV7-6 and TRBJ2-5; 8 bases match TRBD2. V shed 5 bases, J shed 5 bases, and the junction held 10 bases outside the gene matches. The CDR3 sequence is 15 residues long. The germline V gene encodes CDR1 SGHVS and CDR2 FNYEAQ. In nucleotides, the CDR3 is TGTGCCAGCAGCCCACCTCCTGGCGGGAGGGAGACCCAGTACTTC. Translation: CASSPPPGGRETQYF.

The CDR3 protein is CASSIGTSESYGYTF. CDR3 coding DNA: TGCGCCAGCAGCATTGGGACATCCGAGAGCTATGGCTACACCTTC. The chain has TRBV5-1 and TRBJ1-2; D may be TRBD1 (6 bases). This CDR3 has 15 amino acids. Trimming stripped 4 bases from V and 4 bases from J, with 17 bases between. Germline CDR1 SGHRS, CDR2 YFSETQ.

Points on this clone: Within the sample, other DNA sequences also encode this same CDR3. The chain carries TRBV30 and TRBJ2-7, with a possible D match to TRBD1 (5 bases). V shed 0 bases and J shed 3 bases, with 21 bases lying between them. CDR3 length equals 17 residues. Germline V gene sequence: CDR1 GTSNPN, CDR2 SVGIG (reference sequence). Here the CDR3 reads CAWSVLTDTPFLYEQYF. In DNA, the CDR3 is TGTGCCTGGAGTGTACTAACGGACACCCCATTTCTCTACGAGCAGTACTTC.

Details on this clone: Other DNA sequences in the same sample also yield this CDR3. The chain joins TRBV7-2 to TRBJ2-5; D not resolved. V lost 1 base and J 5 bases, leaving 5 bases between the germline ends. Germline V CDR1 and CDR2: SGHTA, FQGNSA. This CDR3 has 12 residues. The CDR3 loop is CASSLGRETQYF. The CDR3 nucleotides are TGTGCCAGCAGCTTAGGAAGGGAGACCCAGTACTTC.

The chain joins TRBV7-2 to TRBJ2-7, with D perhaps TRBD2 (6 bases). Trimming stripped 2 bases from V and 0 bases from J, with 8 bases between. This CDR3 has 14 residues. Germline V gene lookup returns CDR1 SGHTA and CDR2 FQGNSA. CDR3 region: CASSLSGVSYEQYF. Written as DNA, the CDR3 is TGTGCCAGCAGCTTATCGGGGGTCTCCTACGAGCAGTACTTC.

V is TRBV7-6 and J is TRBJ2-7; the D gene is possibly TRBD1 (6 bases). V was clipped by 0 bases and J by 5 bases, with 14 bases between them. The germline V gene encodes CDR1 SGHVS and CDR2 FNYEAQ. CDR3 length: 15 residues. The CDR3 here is CASSLAGVGANEQYF. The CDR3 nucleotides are TGTGCCAGCAGCTTAGCGGGTGTGGGGGCCAACGAGCAGTACTTC.

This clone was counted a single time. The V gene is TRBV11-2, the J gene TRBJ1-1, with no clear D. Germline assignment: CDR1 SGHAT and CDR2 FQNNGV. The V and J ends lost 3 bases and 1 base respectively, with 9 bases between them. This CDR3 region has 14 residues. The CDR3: CASSFREWNTEAFF. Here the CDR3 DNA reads TGTGCCAGCAGCTTTCGGGAGTGGAACACTGAAGCTTTCTTT.

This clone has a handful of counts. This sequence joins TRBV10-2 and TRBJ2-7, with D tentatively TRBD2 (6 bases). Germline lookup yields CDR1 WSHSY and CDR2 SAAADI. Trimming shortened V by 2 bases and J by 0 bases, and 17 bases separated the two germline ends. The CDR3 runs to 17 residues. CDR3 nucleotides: TGCGCCAGCAGTGAGGCGAAAGGGGACTCCAGCTCCTACGAGCAGTACTTC. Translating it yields CASSEAKGDSSSYEQYF.

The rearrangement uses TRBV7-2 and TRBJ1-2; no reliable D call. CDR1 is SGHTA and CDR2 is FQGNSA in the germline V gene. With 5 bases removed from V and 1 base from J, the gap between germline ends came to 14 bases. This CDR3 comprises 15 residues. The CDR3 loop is CASSPNSQDNYGYTF. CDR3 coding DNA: TGTGCCAGCAGCCCAAACTCCCAGGATAACTATGGCTACACCTTC. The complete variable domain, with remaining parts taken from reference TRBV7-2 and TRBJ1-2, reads GAGVSQSPSNKVTEKGKDVELRCDPISGHTALYWYRQSLGQGLEFLIYFQGNSAPDKSGLPSDRFSAERTGGSVSTLTIQRTQQEDSAVYLCASSPNSQDNYGYTFGSGTRLTVV.

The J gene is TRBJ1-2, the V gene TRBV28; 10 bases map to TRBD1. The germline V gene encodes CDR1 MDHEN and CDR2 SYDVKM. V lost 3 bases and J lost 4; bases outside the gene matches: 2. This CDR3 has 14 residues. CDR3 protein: CASSFWDRGYGYTF. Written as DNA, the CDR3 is TGTGCCAGCAGTTTTTGGGACAGGGGCTATGGCTACACCTTC.